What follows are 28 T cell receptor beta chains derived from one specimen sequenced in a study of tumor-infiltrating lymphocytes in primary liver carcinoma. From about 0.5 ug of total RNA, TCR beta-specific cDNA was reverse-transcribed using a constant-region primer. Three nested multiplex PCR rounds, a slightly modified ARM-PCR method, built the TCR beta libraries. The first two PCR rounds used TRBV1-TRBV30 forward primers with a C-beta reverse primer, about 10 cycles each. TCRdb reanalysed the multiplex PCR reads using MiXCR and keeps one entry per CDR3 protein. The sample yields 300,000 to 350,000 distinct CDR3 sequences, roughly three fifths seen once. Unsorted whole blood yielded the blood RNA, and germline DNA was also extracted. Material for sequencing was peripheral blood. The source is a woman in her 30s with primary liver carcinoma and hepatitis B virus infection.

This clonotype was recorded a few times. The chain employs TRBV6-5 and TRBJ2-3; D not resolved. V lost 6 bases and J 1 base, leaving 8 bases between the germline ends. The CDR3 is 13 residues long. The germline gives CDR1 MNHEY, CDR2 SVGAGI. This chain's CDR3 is CASSQDGTDTQYF. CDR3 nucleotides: TGTGCCAGCAGCCAGGACGGCACAGATACGCAGTATTTT.

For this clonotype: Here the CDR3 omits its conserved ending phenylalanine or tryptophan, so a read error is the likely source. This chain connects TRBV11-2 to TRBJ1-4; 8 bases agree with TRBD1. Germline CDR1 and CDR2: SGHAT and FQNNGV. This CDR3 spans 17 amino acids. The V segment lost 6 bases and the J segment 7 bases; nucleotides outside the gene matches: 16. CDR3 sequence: CASSFPSGGSAREKLFL. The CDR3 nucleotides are TGTGCCAGCAGTTTCCCTTCAGGGGGCTCGGCTCGTGAAAAACTGTTTTTG.

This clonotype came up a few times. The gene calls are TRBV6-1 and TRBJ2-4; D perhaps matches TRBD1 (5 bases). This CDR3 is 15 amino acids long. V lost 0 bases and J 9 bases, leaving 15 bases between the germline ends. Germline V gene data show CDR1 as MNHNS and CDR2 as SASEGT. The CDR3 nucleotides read TGTGCCAGCAGTGAAGCTTTGGTAGGGGTCGGCATTCAGTACTTC. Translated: CASSEALVGVGIQYF.

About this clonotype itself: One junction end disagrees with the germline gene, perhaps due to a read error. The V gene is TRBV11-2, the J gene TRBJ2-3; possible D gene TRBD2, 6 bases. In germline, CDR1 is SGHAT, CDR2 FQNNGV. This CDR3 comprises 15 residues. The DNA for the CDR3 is TGTGCCAGCAGCTTATTCGTGCTAGCGCCAGATACTCAGTATTTT. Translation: CASSLFVLAPDTQYF. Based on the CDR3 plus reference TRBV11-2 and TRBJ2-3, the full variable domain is EAGVAQSPRYKIIEKRQSVAFWCNPISGHATLYWYQQILGQGPKLLIQFQNNGVVDDSQLPKDRFSAERLKGVDSTLKIQPAKLEDSAVYLCASSLFVLAPDTQYFGPGTRLTVL.

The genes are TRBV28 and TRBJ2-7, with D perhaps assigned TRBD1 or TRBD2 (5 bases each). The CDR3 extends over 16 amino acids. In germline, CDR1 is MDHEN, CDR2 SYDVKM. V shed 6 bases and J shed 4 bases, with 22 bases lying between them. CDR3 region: CASRPRLSLGGYEQYF. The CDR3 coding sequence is TGTGCCAGCAGACCGCGATTATCCCTTGGGGGTTACGAGCAGTACTTC.

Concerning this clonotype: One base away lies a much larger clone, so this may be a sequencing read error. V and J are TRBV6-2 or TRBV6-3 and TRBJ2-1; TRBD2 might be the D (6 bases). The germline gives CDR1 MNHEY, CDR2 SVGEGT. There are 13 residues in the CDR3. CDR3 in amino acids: CVSGTLAFDEQFF. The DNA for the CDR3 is TGTGTCAGTGGGACTCTAGCGTTCGATGAGCAGTTCTTC.

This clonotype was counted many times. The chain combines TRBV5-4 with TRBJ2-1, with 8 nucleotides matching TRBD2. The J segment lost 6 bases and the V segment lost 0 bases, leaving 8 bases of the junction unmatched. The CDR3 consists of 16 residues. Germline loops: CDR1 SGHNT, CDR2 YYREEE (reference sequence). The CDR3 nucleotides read TGTGCCAGCAGCTTGGTGATGGTAGCGGGGCGCAATGAGCAGTTCTTC. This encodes CASSLVMVAGRNEQFF.

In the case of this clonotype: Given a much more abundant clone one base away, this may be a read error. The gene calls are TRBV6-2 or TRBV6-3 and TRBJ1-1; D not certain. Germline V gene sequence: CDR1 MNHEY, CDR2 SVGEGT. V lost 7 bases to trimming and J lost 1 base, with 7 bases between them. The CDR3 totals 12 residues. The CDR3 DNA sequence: TGTGCCAGCAATAGACCGAACACTGAAGCTTTCTTT. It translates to CASNRPNTEAFF.

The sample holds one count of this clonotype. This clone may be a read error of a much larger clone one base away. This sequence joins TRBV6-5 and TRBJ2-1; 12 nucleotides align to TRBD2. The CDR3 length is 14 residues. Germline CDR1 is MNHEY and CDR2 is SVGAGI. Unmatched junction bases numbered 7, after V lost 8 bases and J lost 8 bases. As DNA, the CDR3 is TGTGCCAGCTGGCTAGCGGGAGGGAACTATGAGCAGTTCTTC. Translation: CASWLAGGNYEQFF.

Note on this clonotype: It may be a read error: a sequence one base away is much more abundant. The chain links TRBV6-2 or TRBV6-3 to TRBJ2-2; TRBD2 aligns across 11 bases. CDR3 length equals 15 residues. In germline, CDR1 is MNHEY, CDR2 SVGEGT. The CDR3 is CASRRLAGTTGELSF. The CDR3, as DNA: TGTGCCAGCAGAAGACTAGCGGGGACCACCGGGGAGCTGTCTTTT.

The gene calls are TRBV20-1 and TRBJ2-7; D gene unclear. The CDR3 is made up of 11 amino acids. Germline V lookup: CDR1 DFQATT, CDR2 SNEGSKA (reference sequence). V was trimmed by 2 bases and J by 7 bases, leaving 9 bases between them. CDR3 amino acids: CSARNQGEQYF. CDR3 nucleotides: TGCAGTGCTAGAAACCAAGGGGAGCAGTACTTC.

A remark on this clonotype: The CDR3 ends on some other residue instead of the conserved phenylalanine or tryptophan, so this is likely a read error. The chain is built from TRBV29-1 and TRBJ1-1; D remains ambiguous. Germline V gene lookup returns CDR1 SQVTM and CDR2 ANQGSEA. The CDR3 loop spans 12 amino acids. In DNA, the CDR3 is TGCAGCGGTGAAGGGCAAGTGGGTGAAGCTTTCCTT. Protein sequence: CSGEGQVGEAFL.

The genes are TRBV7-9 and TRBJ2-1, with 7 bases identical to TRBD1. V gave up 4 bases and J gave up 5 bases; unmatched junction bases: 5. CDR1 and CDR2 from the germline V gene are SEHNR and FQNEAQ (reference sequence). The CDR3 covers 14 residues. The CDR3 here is CASSSQGWNNEQFF. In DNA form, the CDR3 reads TGTGCCAGCAGCTCACAGGGGTGGAACAATGAGCAGTTCTTC. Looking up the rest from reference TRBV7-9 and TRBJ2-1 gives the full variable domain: DTGVSQNPRHKITKRGQNVTFRCDPISEHNRLYWYRQTLGQGPEFLTYFQNEAQLEKSRLLSDRFSAERPKGSFSTLEIQRTEQGDSAMYLCASSSQGWNNEQFFGPGTRLTVL.

CDR3 loop: CASSQATGQTQYF. The CDR3 nucleotides are TGCGCCAGCAGCCAAGCGACGGGTCAAACCCAGTACTTC. This rearrangement joins TRBV4-1 to TRBJ2-5; D gene unclear. The ends were cut back, 1 base at V and 8 bases at J, with 11 bases in the middle. The CDR3 contains 13 residues. Germline V gives CDR1 MGHRA, CDR2 YSYEKL.

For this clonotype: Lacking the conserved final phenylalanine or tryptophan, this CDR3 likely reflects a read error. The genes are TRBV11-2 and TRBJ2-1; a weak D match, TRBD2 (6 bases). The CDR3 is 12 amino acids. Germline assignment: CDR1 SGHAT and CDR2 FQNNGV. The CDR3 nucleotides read TGTACCAGCAGCTCCCCCCGGGGGGAGCAGTTCCTC. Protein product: CTSSSPRGEQFL.

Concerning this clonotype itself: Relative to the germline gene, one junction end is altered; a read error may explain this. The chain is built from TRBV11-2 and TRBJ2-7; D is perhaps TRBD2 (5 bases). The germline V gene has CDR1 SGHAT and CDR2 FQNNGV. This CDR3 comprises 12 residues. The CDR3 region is CAGSLGGRDEYF. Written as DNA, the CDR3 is TGTGCCGGCAGCTTAGGTGGACGGGATGAGTATTTC.

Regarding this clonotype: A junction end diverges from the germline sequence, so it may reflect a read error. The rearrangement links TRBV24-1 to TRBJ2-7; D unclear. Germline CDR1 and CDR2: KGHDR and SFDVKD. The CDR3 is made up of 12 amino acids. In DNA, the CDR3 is TGTGCCACCAGTGACAACACATACGAGCAGTGCTTC. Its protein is CATSDNTYEQCF.

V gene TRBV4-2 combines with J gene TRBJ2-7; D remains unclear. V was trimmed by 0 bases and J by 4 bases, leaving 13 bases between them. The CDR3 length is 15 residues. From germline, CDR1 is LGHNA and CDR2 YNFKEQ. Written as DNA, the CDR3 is TGTGCCAGCAGCCAAGAAAAGGTGGCCGTTTACGAGCAGTACTTC. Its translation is CASSQEKVAVYEQYF.

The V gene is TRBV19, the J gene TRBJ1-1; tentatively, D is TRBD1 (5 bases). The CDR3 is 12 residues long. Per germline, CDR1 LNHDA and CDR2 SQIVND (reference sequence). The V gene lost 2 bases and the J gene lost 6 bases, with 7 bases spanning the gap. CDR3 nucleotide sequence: TGTGCCAGTAGTATAAGGGGTTCTGAAGCTTTCTTT. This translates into CASSIRGSEAFF.

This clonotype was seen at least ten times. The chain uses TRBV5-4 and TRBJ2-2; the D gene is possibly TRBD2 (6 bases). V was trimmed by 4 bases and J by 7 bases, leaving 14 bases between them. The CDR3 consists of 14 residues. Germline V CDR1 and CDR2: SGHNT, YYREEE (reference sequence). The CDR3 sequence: CASSETRRGGELFF. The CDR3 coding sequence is TGTGCCAGCAGCGAGACTAGGAGGGGCGGGGAGCTGTTTTTT.

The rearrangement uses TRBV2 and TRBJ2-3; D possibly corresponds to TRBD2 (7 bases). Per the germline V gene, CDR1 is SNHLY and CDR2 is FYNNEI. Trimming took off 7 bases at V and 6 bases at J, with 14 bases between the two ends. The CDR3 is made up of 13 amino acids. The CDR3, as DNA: TGTGCCAGCACCGAACGGGGGGCCGATACGCAGTATTTT. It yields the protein CASTERGADTQYF.

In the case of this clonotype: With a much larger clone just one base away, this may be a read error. The CDR3 DNA sequence: TGCGCCAACAGCCGCCACCCACTAGCGGGAACATCCTACGAGCAGTACTTC. Translated: CANSRHPLAGTSYEQYF. This chain connects TRBV4-3 to TRBJ2-7; TRBD2 aligns across 10 bases. Germline V gene data show CDR1 as LGHNA and CDR2 as YSLEER. This CDR3 spans 17 amino acids.

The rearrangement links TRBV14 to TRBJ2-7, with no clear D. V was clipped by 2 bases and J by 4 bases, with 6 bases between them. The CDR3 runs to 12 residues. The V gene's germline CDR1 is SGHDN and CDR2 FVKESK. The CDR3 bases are TGTGCCAGCAGCCAACTTGGGTACGAGCAGTACTTC. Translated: CASSQLGYEQYF.

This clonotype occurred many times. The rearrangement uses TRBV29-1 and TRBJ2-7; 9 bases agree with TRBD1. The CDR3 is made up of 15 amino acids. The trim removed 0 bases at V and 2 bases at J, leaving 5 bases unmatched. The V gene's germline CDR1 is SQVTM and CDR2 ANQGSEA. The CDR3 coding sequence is TGCAGCGTTGAAGACACCGGGACAGGGACCTACGAGCAGTACTTC. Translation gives CSVEDTGTGTYEQYF.

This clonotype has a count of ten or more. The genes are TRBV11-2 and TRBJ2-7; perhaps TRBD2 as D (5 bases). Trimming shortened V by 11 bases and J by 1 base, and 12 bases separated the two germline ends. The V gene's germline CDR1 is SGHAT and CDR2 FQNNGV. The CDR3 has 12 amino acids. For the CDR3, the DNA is TGTGCCGCAGCGGACTTATCCTACGAGCAGTACTTC. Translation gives CAAADLSYEQYF.

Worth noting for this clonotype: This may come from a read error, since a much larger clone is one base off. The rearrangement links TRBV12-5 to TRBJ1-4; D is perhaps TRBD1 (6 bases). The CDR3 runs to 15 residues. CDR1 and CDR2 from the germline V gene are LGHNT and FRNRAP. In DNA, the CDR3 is TGTGTTAGTGCCCGAGGTGGGGGCTCCAATGAAAAACTGTTTTTT. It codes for CVSARGGGSNEKLFF.

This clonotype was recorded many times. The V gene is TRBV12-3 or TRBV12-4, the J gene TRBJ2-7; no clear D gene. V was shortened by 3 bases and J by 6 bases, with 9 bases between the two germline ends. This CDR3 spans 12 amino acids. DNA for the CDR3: TGTGCCAGCAGTTTCCTGACGGGCGAGCAGTACTTC. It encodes CASSFLTGEQYF.

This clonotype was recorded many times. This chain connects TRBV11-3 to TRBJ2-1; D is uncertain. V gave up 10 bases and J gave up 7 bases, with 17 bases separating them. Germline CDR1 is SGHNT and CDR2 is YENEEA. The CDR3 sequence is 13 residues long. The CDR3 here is CATQKFSLNEQFF. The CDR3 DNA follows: TGTGCCACCCAGAAATTTTCACTAAATGAGCAGTTCTTC.